These 31 T cell receptor beta chains share one sample of origin, sequenced in a study of blood T cell repertoires in COVID-19. Measured with immunoSEQ multiplex PCR; TCRdb has only the in-frame clones, and not every one. The table has around 170,000 clones, roughly 87% seen once. Sequenced material: PBMCs or T cells enriched from blood (not recorded which). These receptors came from a woman between 50 and 59 years old who had recovered from COVID-19.

This clone was detected only a few times. The CDR3 sequence: CASSDGQSEAFF. The CDR3 nucleotides are TGCGCCAGCAGTGATGGGCAGTCTGAAGCTTTCTTT. The chain has TRBV10-1 and TRBJ1-1; no reliable D call. Germline lookup yields CDR1 WNHNN and CDR2 SYGVQD (reference sequence). The CDR3 totals 12 residues. Deletions cut 3 bases from V and 6 bases from J, with 8 bases between.

This sequence joins TRBV3-1 (or the pseudogene TRBV3-2) and TRBJ2-5; weak D call: TRBD1 (6 bases). The CDR3 runs 14 residues. Trimming removed 1 base from V and 4 bases from J, with 10 bases in between. Germline V gene lookup returns CDR1 LGHDT and CDR2 YNNKEL (reference sequence). The CDR3 nucleotides read TGTGCCAGCAGCCAAGCAGGGGCTCTAGAGACCCAGTACTTC. Its translation is CASSQAGALETQYF.

This clone is a singleton in its sample. The rearrangement joins TRBV21-1 to TRBJ2-7; no DNA check was done on the table's D call, TRBD1. TRBV21-1 is reported as a pseudogene. The CDR3 sequence is 13 residues long. The CDR3 region is CASSPGQQYEQYF. CDR3 nucleotide sequence: TGTGCCAGCAGCCCGGGACAGCAATACGAGCAGTACTTC.

The genes are TRBV3-1 (or the pseudogene TRBV3-2) and TRBJ2-2; D gene uncertain. Per germline, CDR1 LGHDT and CDR2 YNNKEL (reference sequence). The CDR3 contains 16 residues. Deletions cut 0 bases from V and 1 base from J, with 9 bases between. The CDR3 here is CASSQDPRRNTGELFF. Here the CDR3 DNA reads TGTGCCAGCAGCCAAGATCCCCGTAGGAACACCGGGGAGCTGTTTTTT.

The J gene is TRBJ2-1, the V gene TRBV19, with 11 bases identical to TRBD2. The length of the CDR3 is 15 residues. J gave up 6 bases and V 6 bases, and 7 bases lay outside the gene matches. CDR1 is LNHDA, CDR2 SQIVND, per germline (reference sequence). The CDR3 region is CASSKLAGVGNEQFF. CDR3 in DNA: TGTGCCAGTAGCAAACTAGCGGGAGTTGGCAATGAGCAGTTCTTC.

The chain has TRBV3-1 (or the pseudogene TRBV3-2) and TRBJ2-7; 12 positions agree with TRBD2. CDR3 length: 19 amino acids. Germline values: CDR1 LGHDT, CDR2 YNNKEL (reference sequence). J lost 4 bases, V lost 4 bases, and 17 bases had no gene match. This CDR3 is CASSLQTSGRGMAEYEQYF. The CDR3 DNA sequence: TGTGCCAGCAGCCTCCAGACTAGCGGGAGAGGTATGGCCGAATACGAGCAGTACTTC.

The chain uses TRBV6-5 and TRBJ2-7; 10 bases agree with TRBD2. The V gene end was trimmed by 6 bases and the J gene end by 3 bases; junction bases not matched to a gene: 8. The germline gives CDR1 MNHEY, CDR2 SVGAGI. There are 15 residues in the CDR3. CDR3 residues: CASSPRLAGYYEQYF. CDR3 in DNA: TGTGCCAGCAGCCCCCGACTAGCGGGCTACTACGAGCAGTACTTC.

CDR3 protein: CASSSGTTNTEAFF. The CDR3, as DNA: TGCGCCAGCAGCTCCGGGACAACGAACACTGAAGCTTTCTTT. The rearrangement joins TRBV5-1 to TRBJ1-1; the D gene is possibly TRBD1 (6 bases). CDR1 is SGHRS, CDR2 YFSETQ, per germline. This CDR3 is 14 amino acids long. V lost 3 bases and J lost 1, with 10 bases in between.

CDR3 coding DNA: TGTGCCAGCTCACCACCGGGGGGGACACCTACTTCAAGTGAGCAGTTCTTC. Amino acid sequence: CASSPPGGTPTSSEQFF. The chain uses TRBV18 and TRBJ2-1; D might be TRBD2 (7 bases). V was trimmed by 0 bases and J by 9 bases, leaving 21 bases between them. CDR1 and CDR2 from the germline V gene are KGHSH and LQKENI. The CDR3 extends over 17 amino acids.

This rearrangement joins TRBV7-2 to TRBJ2-5, with 12 bases lining up with TRBD2. Germline CDR1 SGHTA, CDR2 FQGNSA. The CDR3 spans 15 residues. V was pared by 2 bases and J by 4 bases, with 2 bases of the junction left unmatched. The CDR3 here is CASSLQGLAGETQYF. CDR3 sequence (DNA): TGTGCCAGCAGCTTACAGGGACTAGCGGGAGAGACCCAGTACTTC. The whole variable domain, remainder taken from reference TRBV7-2 and TRBJ2-5, is GAGVSQSPSNKVTEKGKDVELRCDPISGHTALYWYRQSLGQGLEFLIYFQGNSAPDKSGLPSDRFSAERTGGSVSTLTIQRTQQEDSAVYLCASSLQGLAGETQYFGPGTRLLVL.

This chain links TRBV2 with TRBJ1-3, with TRBD1 matching 8 bases. J gave up 0 bases and V 9 bases, and 4 bases lay outside the gene matches. The CDR3 totals 14 residues. Germline CDR1 SNHLY, CDR2 FYNNEI. This CDR3 is CASRDRSSGNTIYF. The CDR3 DNA sequence: TGTGCCAGTCGGGACAGGTCCTCTGGAAACACCATATATTTT.

The rearrangement uses TRBV28 and TRBJ2-3; weak D call: TRBD2 (6 bases). CDR3 length: 15 residues. Germline V gene data show CDR1 as MDHEN and CDR2 as SYDVKM. The V gene lost 8 bases and the J gene lost 1 base, with 16 bases spanning the gap. CDR3 sequence: CASGGSGPGTDTQYF. CDR3 DNA sequence: TGTGCCAGCGGGGGGAGCGGGCCGGGCACAGATACGCAGTATTTT.

The chain uses TRBV5-4 and TRBJ2-1, with TRBD2 identical over 9 bases. The V segment lost 2 bases and the J segment 0 bases; nucleotides outside the gene matches: 12. This CDR3 region has 19 residues. Germline loops: CDR1 SGHNT, CDR2 YYREEE (reference sequence). CDR3 sequence: CASSFPGTSSESSYNEQFF. In DNA form, the CDR3 reads TGTGCCAGCAGCTTCCCCGGGACTAGCTCCGAGAGCTCCTACAATGAGCAGTTCTTC.

V gene TRBV15 combines with J gene TRBJ2-7, with D possibly TRBD2 on 6 matching bases. The V gene's germline CDR1 is LNHNV and CDR2 YYDKDF (reference sequence). Trimming removed 1 base at V and 5 bases at J, with 18 bases between. The CDR3 spans 16 residues. In DNA form, the CDR3 reads TGTGCCACCAGCAGAGGGGGGGTCAGGTCTATCCACGAGCAGTACTTC. This gives the protein CATSRGGVRSIHEQYF.

V usage is TRBV19 and J usage is TRBJ2-5; perhaps TRBD1 as D (5 bases). Germline lookup yields CDR1 LNHDA and CDR2 SQIVND (reference sequence). The CDR3 runs to 15 residues. Trimming took 2 bases from V and 0 from J, leaving 10 bases between them. The CDR3 nucleotides read TGTGCCAGTAGTATAACAGGTATAAACCAAGAGACCCAGTACTTC. As protein: CASSITGINQETQYF.

The genes are TRBV19 and TRBJ2-2; D is possibly TRBD2 (6 bases). Germline-derived CDR1 and CDR2 are LNHDA and SQIVND (reference sequence). Trimming stripped 3 bases from V and 7 bases from J, with 15 bases between. The CDR3 consists of 15 residues. The CDR3 spells CASSILAGRDGELFF. The CDR3 DNA sequence: TGTGCCAGTAGTATTTTGGCGGGAAGGGACGGGGAGCTGTTTTTT.

The chain links TRBV10-3 to TRBJ2-7; 7 bases match TRBD2. Germline V gene lookup returns CDR1 ENHRY and CDR2 SYGVKD. V trimming: 7 bases; J trimming: 7 bases; junction bases outside the gene matches: 13. This CDR3 is built from 14 residues. The CDR3 spells CAIKDHNPREEQYF. Written as DNA, the CDR3 is TGTGCCATCAAGGACCATAACCCGCGGGAGGAGCAGTACTTC.

The rearrangement uses TRBV29-1 and TRBJ2-7; TRBD1 matches at 12 bases. The J segment lost 4 bases and the V segment lost 4 bases, leaving 5 bases of the junction unmatched. The CDR3 totals 14 residues. Germline CDR1 SQVTM, CDR2 ANQGSEA. The CDR3 is CSVVGGQGAYEQYF. The CDR3 DNA reads as TGCAGCGTTGTGGGGGGACAGGGGGCTTACGAGCAGTACTTC.

The chain joins TRBV6-6 to TRBJ2-5; 8 bases agree with TRBD1. The CDR3 sequence is 15 residues long. With V trimmed by 0 bases and J by 2 bases, 2 bases remained unmatched. Germline loops: CDR1 MNHNY, CDR2 SVGAGI (reference sequence). The DNA of the CDR3 is TGTGCCAGCAGTTACTCGAACAGGGGGCAAGAGACCCAGTACTTC. Its translation: CASSYSNRGQETQYF.

V usage is TRBV28 and J usage is TRBJ1-2, with TRBD1 matching over 7 bases. The CDR3 extends over 13 amino acids. CDR1 and CDR2 (germline): MDHEN, SYDVKM. With 6 bases clipped from V and 6 bases from J, the junction kept 7 bases outside the gene matches. The CDR3 spells CASRQGVGHGYTF. The CDR3 DNA sequence: TGTGCCAGCAGGCAGGGGGTAGGCCATGGCTACACCTTC.

J is TRBJ1-1 and V is TRBV3-1 (or the pseudogene TRBV3-2), with 11 positions matching TRBD1. The CDR3 runs 14 residues. The V and J ends lost 4 bases and 5 bases, in that order; junction bases with no gene match: 3. Germline CDR1 LGHDT, CDR2 YNNKEL (reference sequence). The CDR3 DNA reads as TGTGCCAGCAGCCGAGGGACAGGGGGTACTGAAGCTTTCTTT. Encoded protein: CASSRGTGGTEAFF.

The chain employs TRBV4-3 and TRBJ2-1; D remains ambiguous. Germline V lookup: CDR1 LGHNA, CDR2 YSLEER. The CDR3 sequence is 14 residues long. V shed 0 bases and J shed 8 bases, with 11 bases lying between them. The CDR3 region is CASSQELEVDEQFF. CDR3 nucleotides: TGCGCCAGCAGCCAAGAATTAGAAGTGGATGAGCAGTTCTTC.

This clone occurred a few times. The chain uses TRBV5-1 and TRBJ1-2; the D gene is possibly TRBD1 (6 bases). The germline V gene encodes CDR1 SGHRS and CDR2 YFSETQ. The CDR3 consists of 16 residues. Trimming removed 0 bases from V and 7 bases from J, with 19 bases in between. CDR3 DNA sequence: TGCGCCAGCAGCTTGGTAGGGGACACCGACATAGGTGGCTACACCTTC. This translates into CASSLVGDTDIGGYTF.

This clone has just one count. This chain joins TRBV9 and TRBJ2-5; 14 nucleotides align to TRBD2. The V and J ends lost 3 bases and 4 bases, in that order; junction bases with no gene match: 8. Per germline, CDR1 SGDLS and CDR2 YYNGEE. The CDR3 covers 17 residues. CDR3 nucleotide sequence: TGTGCCAGCAGCGCAGGGACTAGCGGGAGCCTTCGAGAGACCCAGTACTTC. Protein: CASSAGTSGSLRETQYF.

This sequence joins TRBV27 and TRBJ1-2, with 8 bases that match TRBD1. The CDR3 loop spans 15 amino acids. Germline V gene sequence: CDR1 MNHEY, CDR2 SMNVEV (reference sequence). V lost 2 bases and J lost 7; bases outside the gene matches: 9. CDR3 coding DNA: TGTGCCAGCAGTTTACTCATGGGACAGGTCGGTGGCTACACCTTC. Its translation: CASSLLMGQVGGYTF.

This chain joins TRBV12-5 and TRBJ1-4; the match to TRBD1 covers 10 bases. CDR1 is LGHNT and CDR2 is FRNRAP in the germline V gene. The CDR3 runs 16 residues. V dropped 1 base and J dropped 5; count of bases not matched to a gene: 4. CDR3 DNA sequence: TGTGCTAGTGGTTTGGAAGGGGACAGGGGAAATGAAAAACTGTTTTTT. It yields the protein CASGLEGDRGNEKLFF. The full variable domain, completed using reference TRBV12-5 and TRBJ1-4, is DARVTQTPRHKVTEMGQEVTMRCQPILGHNTVFWYRQTMMQGLELLAYFRNRAPLDDSGMPKDRFSAEMPDATLATLKIQPSEPRDSAVYFCASGLEGDRGNEKLFFGSGTQLSVL.

This chain uses TRBV10-1 with TRBJ2-1, with 11 nucleotides matching TRBD1. After removal of 7 bases from V and 8 bases from J, the junction contained 7 bases not matched to a gene. Looked up from germline, CDR1 is WNHNN and CDR2 is SYGVQD (reference sequence). The CDR3 covers 14 residues. Here the CDR3 DNA reads TGCGCCAGCATCCGGACAGGGGGCGGCGATGAGCAGTTCTTC. Amino acids: CASIRTGGGDEQFF.

The V gene is TRBV4-1, the J gene TRBJ2-1; 7 bases are a match to TRBD2. Germline V gives CDR1 MGHRA, CDR2 YSYEKL. The CDR3 length is 17 residues. J gave up 2 bases and V 2 bases, and 9 bases lay outside the gene matches. CDR3 nucleotide sequence: TGCGCCAGCAGCCAATTCCTAGGGAGCGGGGCCTACAATGAGCAGTTCTTC. Translation gives CASSQFLGSGAYNEQFF.

The chain joins TRBV24-1 to TRBJ2-1, with TRBD2 as a possible D gene (6 bases). Trimming left V 3 bases short and J 11 bases short, with 19 bases between. CDR1 KGHDR and CDR2 SFDVKD come from the germline V gene. The CDR3 extends over 15 amino acids. CDR3 amino acids: CATSDRGGTTTKQFF. The CDR3 region has the DNA TGTGCCACCAGTGATCGGGGAGGTACCACCACCAAGCAGTTCTTC.

The chain recombines TRBV28 with TRBJ2-3; TRBD2 aligns across 11 bases. The CDR3 is made up of 18 amino acids. Trimming cost V 3 bases and J 3 bases; bases outside gene matches: 11. Germline loops: CDR1 MDHEN, CDR2 SYDVKM. The CDR3 loop is CASSLGPLAGGGTDTQYF. CDR3 coding DNA: TGTGCCAGCAGTTTGGGGCCCCTAGCGGGAGGAGGGACAGATACGCAGTATTTT.

This chain links TRBV15 with TRBJ1-5, with D hard to call. V lost 8 bases to trimming and J lost 7 bases, with 12 bases between them. This CDR3 region has 12 residues. Germline loops: CDR1 LNHNV, CDR2 YYDKDF (reference sequence). CDR3 DNA sequence: TGTGCCACCCAGGAGGGAGGGCAGCCCCAGCATTTT. It codes for CATQEGGQPQHF.